Included here is one TCR beta chain sequence, with context. What it binds is unknown. After constant-region reverse-primer amplification, full-length variable regions underwent semi-nested PCR with Nested Universal Primer A. TCRdb processed the 5' RACE reads anew with MiXCR; each CDR3 protein has one entry. The repertoire holds 50,000 to 65,000 distinct CDR3 sequences, 20% to 25% seen once, with 2.5% to 4% in the top ten. General study points: The larger cohort examined one V-J beta rearrangement, not whole repertoires.

Tregs were sorted as CD4+CD25+CD127-/low cells. From germline, CDR1 is MNHEY and CDR2 SVGAGI. The CDR3 runs to 12 residues. Trimming removed 6 bases from V and 10 bases from J; junction bases left unmatched: 8. The sample consisted of tumor-infiltrating Tregs sorted from the breast tumor. This chain connects TRBV6-5 to TRBJ1-1; 7 bases agree with TRBD1. This TCR was recovered from a female donor with breast cancer. CDR3 in amino acids: CASSVRQGRAFF. The CDR3 bases are TGTGCCAGCAGCGTCAGACAGGGACGAGCTTTCTTT.